This TCR beta chain emerged from a study of T cells in Graves' hyperthyroidism and ophthalmopathy. Whole-study findings and limits: Ophthalmopathy was distinguished from stable hyperthyroidism by 13 V-J signatures.

The source material, RNA transcripts, was used to amplify TCR beta CDR3 regions. Primed by the HTBI set, a first-round RT-PCR was run on the TCR CDR3. Each CDR3 protein is one row after TCRdb ran MiXCR on the multiplex PCR reads. The sample includes fewer than 200,000 distinct CDR3 sequences, about 9% of them seen just once. Many counts were recorded for this clonotype. Its antigen is as yet unknown. Initially, at the first diagnosis of hyperthyroidism and before any ophthalmopathy symptoms, blood was sampled. Germline loops: CDR1 SGHAT, CDR2 FQNNGV. V was clipped by 8 bases and J by 1 base, with 14 bases between them. CDR3 length: 14 residues.

V gene TRBV11-2 combines with J gene TRBJ1-1, with D uncertain. Material: blood. The clonotype was recovered from a young woman with Graves' hyperthyroidism that later progressed to Graves' ophthalmopathy. The CDR3 protein is CASVPIAGNTEAFF. CDR3 DNA: TGTGCCAGCGTACCTATTGCGGGGAACACTGAAGCTTTCTTT.